The clone carrying this TCR beta chain has a handful of counts. Its antigen is as yet unknown. This sample stems from a study of early T cells in non-severe SARS-CoV-2 infection. As for the study in general: Unsorted whole blood bulk RNA was sequenced, with unpaired chains. Findings of the study overall: In VDJdb matching, anti-spike CD8 responses were favored while private and CD4 specificities went missing.

Tagging with unique molecular identifiers was applied to individual cDNA molecules. TCRdb re-analysed the 5' RACE reads in MiXCR, keeping a single row per CDR3 protein. This table holds 80,000 to 95,000 distinct CDR3 sequences, about 15% found once. The CDR3 runs 15 residues. Germline assignment: CDR1 SEHNR and CDR2 FQNEAQ (reference sequence). Trimming took 5 bases from V and 3 from J; bases not matched to a gene: 7. This chain connects TRBV7-9 to TRBJ1-5; 7 bases map to TRBD1. The sequence came from an adult who was a healthcare worker with PCR-confirmed SARS-CoV-2 infection or an uninfected control (not recorded which). The sequencing sample was made of whole blood. The CDR3 DNA reads as TGTGCCAGCAGCCCGGGACAGCTAAACAATCAGCCCCAGCATTTT. It is translated as CASSPGQLNNQPQHF.